Listed below are T cell receptor beta chains from one sample, sequenced in a study of vaccination effects on CD4 cells after COVID-19. These receptors have no identified antigens. The table came from immunoSEQ multiplex PCR; TCRdb's copy has only in-frame clones and leaves some out. The sample holds roughly 41,000 clones, around three quarters seen once. Sequencing used CD4+ T cells from PBMCs cultured with HCoV-OC43 spike peptides, obtained after COVID-19 vaccination. These receptor sequences come from a human donor who received a COVID-19 vaccine. Each CDR3 is given with its conserved first and last residue. Each record gives: V gene, clone size, J gene, D gene, CDR3 protein, CDR3 DNA. A D gene is named only where the DNA matches it firmly. Only some rows state a clone size, as once, few, many or a class for expanded clones.

V: TRBV9
size: -
J: TRBJ1-1
D: TRBD1
CDR3: CASSTGQGTEAFF
DNA: TGTGCCAGCAGCACCGGACAGGGAACTGAAGCTTTCTTT

V: TRBV6-2/TRBV6-3
size: -
J: TRBJ2-3
D: TRBD1
CDR3: CASSYYQQGVGTTDTQYF
DNA: TGTGCCAGCAGTTACTACCAACAGGGGGTTGGTACCACAGATACGCAGTATTTT

V: TRBV5-1
size: -
J: TRBJ1-1
D: -
CDR3: CASSSTGAKTEAFF
DNA: TGCGCCAGTTCATCCACGGGGGCAAAGACTGAAGCTTTCTTT

V: TRBV12-3/TRBV12-4
size: few
J: TRBJ1-2
D: TRBD1
CDR3: CASGGYGTGGYTF
DNA: TGTGCCAGCGGCGGATACGGGACAGGGGGCTACACCTTC

V: TRBV2
size: -
J: TRBJ1-1
D: -
CDR3: CASSGPGPATLMNTEAFF
DNA: TGTGCCAGCAGTGGCCCCGGGCCAGCTACTCTTATGAACACTGAAGCTTTCTTT

V: TRBV7-9
size: -
J: TRBJ2-3
D: -
CDR3: CASSSLWEKGTDTQYF
DNA: TGTGCCAGCAGCTCACTATGGGAGAAGGGCACAGATACGCAGTATTTT

V: TRBV29-1
size: -
J: TRBJ2-7
D: -
CDR3: CSVGGSADRYSYEQYF
DNA: TGCAGCGTTGGAGGTTCCGCCGACAGGTACTCCTACGAGCAGTACTTC

V: TRBV11-3
size: -
J: TRBJ2-1
D: -
CDR3: CASSPMEGGGEQFF
DNA: TGTGCCAGCAGCCCCATGGAGGGAGGAGGTGAGCAGTTCTTC

V: TRBV11-2
size: -
J: TRBJ2-7
D: TRBD2
CDR3: CASSSVPGTSGRTREQYF
DNA: TGTGCCAGCAGCTCCGTGCCCGGGACTAGCGGGAGGACTCGCGAGCAGTACTTC

V: TRBV6-5
size: -
J: TRBJ2-2
D: -
CDR3: CASSHIPGELFF
DNA: TGTGCCAGCAGCCATATTCCCGGGGAGCTGTTTTTT

V: TRBV24-1
size: -
J: TRBJ2-2
D: TRBD1
CDR3: CATSDPTGKGNTGELFF
DNA: TGTGCCACCAGTGACCCGACAGGGAAGGGGAACACCGGGGAGCTGTTTTTT

V: TRBV3-1/TRBV3-2
size: few
J: TRBJ2-1
D: TRBD2
CDR3: CASSQQSGSNEQFF
DNA: TGTGCCAGCAGCCAACAAAGCGGGAGTAATGAGCAGTTCTTC

V: TRBV6-6
size: -
J: TRBJ2-1
D: TRBD2
CDR3: CASSGSGTSGRIYNEQFF
DNA: TGTGCCAGCAGTGGATCCGGGACTAGCGGGAGGATATACAATGAGCAGTTCTTC

V: TRBV5-4
size: -
J: TRBJ2-4
D: TRBD1
CDR3: CASSSTGVQGTIQYF
DNA: TGTGCCAGCAGCTCAACAGGGGTCCAGGGGACCATTCAGTACTTC